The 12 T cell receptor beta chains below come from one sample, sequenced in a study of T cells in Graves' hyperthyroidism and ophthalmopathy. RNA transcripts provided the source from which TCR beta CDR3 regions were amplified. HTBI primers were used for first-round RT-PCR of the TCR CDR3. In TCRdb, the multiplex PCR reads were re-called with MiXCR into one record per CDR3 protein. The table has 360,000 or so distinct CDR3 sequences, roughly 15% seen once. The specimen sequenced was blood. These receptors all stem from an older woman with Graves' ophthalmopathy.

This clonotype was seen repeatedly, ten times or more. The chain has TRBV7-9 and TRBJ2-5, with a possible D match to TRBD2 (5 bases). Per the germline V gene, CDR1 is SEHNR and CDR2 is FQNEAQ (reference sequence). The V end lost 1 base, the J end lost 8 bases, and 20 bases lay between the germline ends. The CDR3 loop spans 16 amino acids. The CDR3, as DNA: TGTGCCAGCAGCTTAGGCCGGGCGGGCCCCCAAGGAACCCAGTACTTC. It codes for CASSLGRAGPQGTQYF.

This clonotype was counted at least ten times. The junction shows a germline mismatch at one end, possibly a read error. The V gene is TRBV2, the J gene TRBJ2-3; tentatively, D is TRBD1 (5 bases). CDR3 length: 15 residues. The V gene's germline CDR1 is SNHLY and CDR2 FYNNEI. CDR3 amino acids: CASSNLDTSTDTQYF. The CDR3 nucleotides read TGTGCTAGCAGTAATTTGGACACCTCCACAGATACGCAGTATTTT.

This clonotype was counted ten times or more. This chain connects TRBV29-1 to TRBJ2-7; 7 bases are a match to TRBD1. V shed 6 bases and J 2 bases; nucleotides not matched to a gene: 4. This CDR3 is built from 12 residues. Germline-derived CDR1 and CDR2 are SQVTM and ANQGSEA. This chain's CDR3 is CSVRQGTYEQYF. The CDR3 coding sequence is TGCAGCGTCCGACAGGGAACCTACGAGCAGTACTTC.

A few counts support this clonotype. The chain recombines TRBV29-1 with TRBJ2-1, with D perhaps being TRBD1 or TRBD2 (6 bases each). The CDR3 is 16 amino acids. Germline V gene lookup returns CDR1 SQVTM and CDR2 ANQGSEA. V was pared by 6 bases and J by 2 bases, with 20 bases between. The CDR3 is CSVLLPAEGAYNEQFF. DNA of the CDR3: TGCAGCGTCCTTCTCCCAGCGGAGGGGGCCTACAATGAGCAGTTCTTC.

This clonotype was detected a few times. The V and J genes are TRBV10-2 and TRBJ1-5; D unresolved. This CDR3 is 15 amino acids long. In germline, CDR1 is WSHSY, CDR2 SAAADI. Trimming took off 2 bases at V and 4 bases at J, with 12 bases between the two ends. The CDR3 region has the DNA TGCGCCAGCAGTGAGCCACCGGGAGGGAATCAGCCCCAGCATTTT. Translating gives CASSEPPGGNQPQHF.

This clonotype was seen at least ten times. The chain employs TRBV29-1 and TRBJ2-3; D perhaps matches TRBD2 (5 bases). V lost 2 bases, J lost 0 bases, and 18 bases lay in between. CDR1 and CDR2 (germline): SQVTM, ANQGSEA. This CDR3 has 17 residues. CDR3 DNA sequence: TGCAGCGTTGAAAGGTTATTTCGGGAACTGAGCACAGATACGCAGTATTTT. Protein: CSVERLFRELSTDTQYF.

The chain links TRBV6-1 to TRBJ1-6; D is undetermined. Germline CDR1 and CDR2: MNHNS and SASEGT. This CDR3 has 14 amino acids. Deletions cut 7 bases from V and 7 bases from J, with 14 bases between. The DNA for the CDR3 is TGTGCCAGCACCCCCGGGTATAGGAATTCACCCCTCCACTTT. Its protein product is CASTPGYRNSPLHF.

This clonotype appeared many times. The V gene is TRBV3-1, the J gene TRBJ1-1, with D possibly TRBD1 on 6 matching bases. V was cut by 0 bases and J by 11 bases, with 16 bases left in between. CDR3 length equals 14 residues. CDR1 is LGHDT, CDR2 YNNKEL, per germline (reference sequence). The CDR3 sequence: CASSQDSGGRGAFF. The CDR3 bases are TGTGCCAGCAGCCAAGATTCGGGGGGGCGTGGGGCTTTCTTT. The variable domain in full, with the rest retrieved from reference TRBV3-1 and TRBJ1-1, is DTAVSQTPKYLVTQMGNDKSIKCEQNLGHDTMYWYKQDSKKFLKIMFSYNNKELIINETVPNRFSPKSPDKAHLNLHINSLELGDSAVYFCASSQDSGGRGAFFGQGTRLTVV.

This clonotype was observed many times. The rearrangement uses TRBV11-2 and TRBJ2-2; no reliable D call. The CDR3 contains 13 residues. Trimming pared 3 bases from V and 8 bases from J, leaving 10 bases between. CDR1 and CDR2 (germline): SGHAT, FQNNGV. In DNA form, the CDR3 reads TGTGCCAGCAGCTTTGCGTTGGGAGGGGAGCTGTTTTTT. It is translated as CASSFALGGELFF. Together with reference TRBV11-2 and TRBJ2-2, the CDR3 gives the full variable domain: EAGVAQSPRYKIIEKRQSVAFWCNPISGHATLYWYQQILGQGPKLLIQFQNNGVVDDSQLPKDRFSAERLKGVDSTLKIQPAKLEDSAVYLCASSFALGGELFFGEGSRLTVL.

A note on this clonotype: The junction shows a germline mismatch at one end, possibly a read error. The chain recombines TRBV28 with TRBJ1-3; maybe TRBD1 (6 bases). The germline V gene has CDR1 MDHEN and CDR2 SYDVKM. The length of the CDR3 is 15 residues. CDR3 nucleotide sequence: TGTGCCAGCAGTTGGGGGGCCCTCTCTGGAAACACCACATATTTT. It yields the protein CASSWGALSGNTTYF. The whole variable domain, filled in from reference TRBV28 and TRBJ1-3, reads DVKVTQSSRYLVKRTGEKVFLECVQDMDHENMFWYRQDPGLGLRLIYFSYDVKMKEKGDIPEGYSVSREKKERFSLILESASTNQTSMYLCASSWGALSGNTTYFGEGSWLTVV.

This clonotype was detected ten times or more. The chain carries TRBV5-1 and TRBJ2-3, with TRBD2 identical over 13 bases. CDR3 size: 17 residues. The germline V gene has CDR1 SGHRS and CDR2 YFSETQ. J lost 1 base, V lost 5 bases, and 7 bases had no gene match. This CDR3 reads CASSFTSGRAGTDTQYF. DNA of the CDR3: TGCGCCAGCAGTTTCACTAGCGGGAGGGCCGGCACAGATACGCAGTATTTT.

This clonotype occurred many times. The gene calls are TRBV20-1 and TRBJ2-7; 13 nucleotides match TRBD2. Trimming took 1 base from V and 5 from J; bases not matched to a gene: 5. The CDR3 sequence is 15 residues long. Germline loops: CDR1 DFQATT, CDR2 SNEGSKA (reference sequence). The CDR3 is CSARGGLAGIDEQYF. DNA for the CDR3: TGCAGTGCTAGAGGGGGACTAGCGGGAATCGACGAGCAGTACTTC.